Here is one T cell receptor beta chain with its context. From germline, CDR1 is KGHSH and CDR2 LQKENI. This CDR3 spans 13 amino acids. V lost 0 bases and J lost 6, with 5 bases in between. These data are taken from a study of shared clonotypes between healthy human individuals. At the level of the study: Serving as donors were two women and a few men, whose ages spanned 18 to 49.

Naive CD8 cells, CD45RO-negative and positively selected for CCR7, excluded terminally differentiated effector memory CD45RA+ cells. In the original analysis: Quality scores were absent from the junction-only immunoSEQ sequences, so filtering differed. Only in-frame clones appear in the TCRdb table, and some are missing; sequencing was by immunoSEQ multiplex PCR. V, J and clone size derive from that table, while D and trimming were established from the DNA sequence. The sample carries about 2.1 million clones, 85% to 95% recorded once. This receptor was obtained from a man aged 18 to 29 in good health. Some clones in this sample may be carry-over from other donors' samples. The sample taken for sequencing was naive CD8+ T cells from PBMCs. The chain has TRBV18 and TRBJ2-2, with unresolved D. The CDR3 is CASSPPTPGELFF. DNA for the CDR3: TGTGCCAGCTCACCACCGACCCCCGGGGAGCTGTTTTTT.